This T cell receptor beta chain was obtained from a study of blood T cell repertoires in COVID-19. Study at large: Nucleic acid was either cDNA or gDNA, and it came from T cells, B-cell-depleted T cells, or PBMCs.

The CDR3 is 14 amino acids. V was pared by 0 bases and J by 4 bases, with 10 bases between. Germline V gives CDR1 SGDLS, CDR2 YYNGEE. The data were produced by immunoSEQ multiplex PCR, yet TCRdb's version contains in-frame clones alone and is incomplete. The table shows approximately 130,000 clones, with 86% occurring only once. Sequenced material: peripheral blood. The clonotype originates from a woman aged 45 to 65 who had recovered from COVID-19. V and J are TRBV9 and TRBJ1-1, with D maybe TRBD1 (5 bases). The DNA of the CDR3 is TGTGCCAGCAGCGTAGTAGGGGTAGGCACTGAAGCTTTCTTT. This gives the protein CASSVVGVGTEAFF.